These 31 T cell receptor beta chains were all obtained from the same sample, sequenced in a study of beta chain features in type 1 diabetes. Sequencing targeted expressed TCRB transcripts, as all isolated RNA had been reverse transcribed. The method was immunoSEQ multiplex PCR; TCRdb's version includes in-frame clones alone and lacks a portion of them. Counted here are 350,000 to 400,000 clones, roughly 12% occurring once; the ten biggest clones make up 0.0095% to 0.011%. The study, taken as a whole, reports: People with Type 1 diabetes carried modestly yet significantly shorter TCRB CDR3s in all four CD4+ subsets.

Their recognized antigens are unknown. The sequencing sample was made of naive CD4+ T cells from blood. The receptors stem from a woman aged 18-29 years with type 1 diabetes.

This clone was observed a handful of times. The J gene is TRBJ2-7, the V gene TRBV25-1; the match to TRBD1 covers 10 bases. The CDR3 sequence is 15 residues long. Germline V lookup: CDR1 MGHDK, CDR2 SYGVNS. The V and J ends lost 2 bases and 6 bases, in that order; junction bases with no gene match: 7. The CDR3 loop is CASSETRDRGLEQYF. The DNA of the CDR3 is TGTGCCAGCAGTGAAACTCGGGACAGGGGACTCGAGCAGTACTTC.

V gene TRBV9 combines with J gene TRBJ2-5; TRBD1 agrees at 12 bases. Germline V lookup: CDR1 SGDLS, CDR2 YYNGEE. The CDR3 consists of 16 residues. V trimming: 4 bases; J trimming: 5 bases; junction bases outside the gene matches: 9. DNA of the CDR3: TGTGCCAGCAGCCCTAGGGGACAGGGGGCTTCGGAGACCCAGTACTTC. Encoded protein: CASSPRGQGASETQYF. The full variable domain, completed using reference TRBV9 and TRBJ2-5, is DSGVTQTPKHLITATGQRVTLRCSPRSGDLSVYWYQQSLDQGLQFLIQYYNGEERAKGNILERFSAQQFPDLHSELNLSSLELGDSALYFCASSPRGQGASETQYFGPGTRLLVL.

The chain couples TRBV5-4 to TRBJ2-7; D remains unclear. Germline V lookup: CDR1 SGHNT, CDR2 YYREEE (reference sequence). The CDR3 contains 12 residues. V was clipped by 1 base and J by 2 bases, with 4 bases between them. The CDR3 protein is CASSLLAYEQYF. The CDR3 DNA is TGTGCCAGCAGCTTGCTAGCCTACGAGCAGTACTTC.

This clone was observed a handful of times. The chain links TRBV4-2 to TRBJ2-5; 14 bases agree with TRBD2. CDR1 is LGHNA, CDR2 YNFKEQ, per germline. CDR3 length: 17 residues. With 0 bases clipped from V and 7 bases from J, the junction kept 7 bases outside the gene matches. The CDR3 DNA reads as TGTGCCAGCAGCCAAGATACGGGACTAGCGGGAGTGGTGACCCAGTACTTC. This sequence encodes CASSQDTGLAGVVTQYF.

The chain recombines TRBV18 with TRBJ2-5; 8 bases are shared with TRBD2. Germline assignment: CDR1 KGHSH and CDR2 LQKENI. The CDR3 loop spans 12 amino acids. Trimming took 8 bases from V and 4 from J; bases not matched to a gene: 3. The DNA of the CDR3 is TGTGCCAGCGAGGGACTAGGAGAGACCCAGTACTTC. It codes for CASEGLGETQYF.

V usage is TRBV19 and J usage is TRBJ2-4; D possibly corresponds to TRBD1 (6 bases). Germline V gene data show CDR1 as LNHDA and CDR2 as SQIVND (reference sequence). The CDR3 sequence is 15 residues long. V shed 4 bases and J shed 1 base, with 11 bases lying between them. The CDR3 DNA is TGTGCCAGTAGTAAGGGACACCTTGCCAAAAACATTCAGTACTTC. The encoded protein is CASSKGHLAKNIQYF.

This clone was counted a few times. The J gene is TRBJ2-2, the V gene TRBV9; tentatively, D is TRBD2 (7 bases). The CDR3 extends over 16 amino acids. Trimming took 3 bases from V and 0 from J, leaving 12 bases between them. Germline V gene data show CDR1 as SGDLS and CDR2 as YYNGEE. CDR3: CASSARGAANTGELFF. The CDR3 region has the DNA TGTGCCAGCAGCGCCCGGGGGGCCGCGAACACCGGGGAGCTGTTTTTT.

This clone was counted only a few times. The chain's CDR3 is CASPEAGGHYEQYF. The CDR3 DNA sequence: TGTGCCAGCCCCGAAGCGGGAGGGCACTACGAGCAGTACTTC. This chain links TRBV9 with TRBJ2-7, with 10 positions matching TRBD2. CDR1 is SGDLS, CDR2 YYNGEE, per germline. The J segment lost 3 bases and the V segment lost 7 bases, leaving 7 bases of the junction unmatched. The CDR3 spans 14 residues.

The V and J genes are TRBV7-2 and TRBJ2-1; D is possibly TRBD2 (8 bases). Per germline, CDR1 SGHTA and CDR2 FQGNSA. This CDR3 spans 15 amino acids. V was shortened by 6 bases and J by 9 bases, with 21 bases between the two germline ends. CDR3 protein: CASRGGGRKITEQFF. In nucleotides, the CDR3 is TGTGCCAGCAGAGGGGGCGGGAGGAAAATCACTGAGCAGTTCTTC.

The CDR3 DNA follows: TGTGCCATCAGTGAGCCGCAGTTTGTCTATGGCTACACCTTC. This codes for CAISEPQFVYGYTF. The chain couples TRBV10-3 to TRBJ1-2; D ambiguous. V gave up 2 bases and J gave up 4 bases, with 11 bases separating them. The CDR3 covers 14 residues. Germline assignment: CDR1 ENHRY and CDR2 SYGVKD.

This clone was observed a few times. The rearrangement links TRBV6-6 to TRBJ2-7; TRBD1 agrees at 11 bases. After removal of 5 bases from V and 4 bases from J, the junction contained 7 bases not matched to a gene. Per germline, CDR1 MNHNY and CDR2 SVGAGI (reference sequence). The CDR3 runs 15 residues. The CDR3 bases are TGTGCCAGCAGTCCATCGGGACAGGGGGTATACGAGCAGTACTTC. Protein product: CASSPSGQGVYEQYF.

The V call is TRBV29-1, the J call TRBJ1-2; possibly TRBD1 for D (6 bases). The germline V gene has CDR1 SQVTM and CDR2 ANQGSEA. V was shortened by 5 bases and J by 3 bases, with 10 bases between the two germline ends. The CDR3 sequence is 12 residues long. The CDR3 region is CSVLGTYYGYTF. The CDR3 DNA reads TGCAGCGTTCTCGGGACATACTATGGCTACACCTTC.

The CDR3 here is CSVSFGASGSDEQFF. In nucleotides, the CDR3 is TGCAGCGTTTCGTTCGGGGCTAGCGGGAGCGATGAGCAGTTCTTC. The V and J genes are TRBV29-1 and TRBJ2-1, with 10 bases identical to TRBD2. This CDR3 has 15 residues. The V gene end was trimmed by 5 bases and the J gene end by 8 bases; junction bases not matched to a gene: 12. Germline values: CDR1 SQVTM, CDR2 ANQGSEA.

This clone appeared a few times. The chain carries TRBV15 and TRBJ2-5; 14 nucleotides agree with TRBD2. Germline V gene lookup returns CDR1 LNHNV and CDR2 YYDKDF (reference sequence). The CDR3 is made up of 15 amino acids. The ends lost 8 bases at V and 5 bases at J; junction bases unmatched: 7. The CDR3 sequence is CATRTSGRSMETQYF. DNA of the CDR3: TGTGCCACCCGGACTAGCGGGAGGAGTATGGAGACCCAGTACTTC.

CDR3 nucleotides: TGTGCCAGCAAAAACAGGGGCCTGAGCTCCTACGAGCAGTACTTC. Its protein is CASKNRGLSSYEQYF. The J gene is TRBJ2-7, the V gene TRBV6-5; 7 bases line up with TRBD1. CDR1 is MNHEY and CDR2 is SVGAGI in the germline V gene. Germline trimming cut 7 bases from V and 0 bases from J; bases unmatched to any gene: 9. The CDR3 is 15 amino acids.

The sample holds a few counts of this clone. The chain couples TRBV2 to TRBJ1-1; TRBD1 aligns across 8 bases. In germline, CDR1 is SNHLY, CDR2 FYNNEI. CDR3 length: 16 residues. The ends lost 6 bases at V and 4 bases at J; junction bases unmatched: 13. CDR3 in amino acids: CASSPRAGGRGTEAFF. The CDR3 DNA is TGTGCCAGCAGCCCCCGGGCAGGGGGCCGTGGCACTGAAGCTTTCTTT.

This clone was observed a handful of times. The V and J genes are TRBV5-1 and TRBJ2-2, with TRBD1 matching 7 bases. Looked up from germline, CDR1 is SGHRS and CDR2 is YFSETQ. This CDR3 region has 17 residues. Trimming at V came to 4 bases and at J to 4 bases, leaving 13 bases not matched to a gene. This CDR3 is CASSPIQGRIVTGELFF. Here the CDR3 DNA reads TGCGCCAGCAGCCCAATACAGGGGCGTATCGTCACCGGGGAGCTGTTTTTT. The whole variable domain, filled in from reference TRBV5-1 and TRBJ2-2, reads KAGVTQTPRYLIKTRGQQVTLSCSPISGHRSVSWYQQTPGQGLQFLFEYFSETQRNKGNFPGRFSGRQFSNSRSEMNVSTLELGDSALYLCASSPIQGRIVTGELFFGEGSRLTVL.

CDR3 nucleotides: TGTGCTAGTGGTTTCGACAGTTATGGCTACACCTTC. It yields the protein CASGFDSYGYTF. The chain recombines TRBV12-5 with TRBJ1-2, with D possibly being TRBD1 (5 bases). Trimming removed 3 bases at V and 5 bases at J, with 7 bases between. The V gene's germline CDR1 is LGHNT and CDR2 FRNRAP. CDR3 size: 12 residues. The variable domain in full, completed from reference TRBV12-5 and TRBJ1-2, reads DARVTQTPRHKVTEMGQEVTMRCQPILGHNTVFWYRQTMMQGLELLAYFRNRAPLDDSGMPKDRFSAEMPDATLATLKIQPSEPRDSAVYFCASGFDSYGYTFGSGTRLTVV.

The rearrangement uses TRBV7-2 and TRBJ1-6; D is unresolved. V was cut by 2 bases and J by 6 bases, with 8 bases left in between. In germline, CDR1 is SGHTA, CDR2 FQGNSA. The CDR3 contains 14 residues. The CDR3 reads CASSLNSPNSPLHF. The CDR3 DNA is TGTGCCAGCAGCTTAAACAGTCCTAATTCACCCCTCCACTTT.

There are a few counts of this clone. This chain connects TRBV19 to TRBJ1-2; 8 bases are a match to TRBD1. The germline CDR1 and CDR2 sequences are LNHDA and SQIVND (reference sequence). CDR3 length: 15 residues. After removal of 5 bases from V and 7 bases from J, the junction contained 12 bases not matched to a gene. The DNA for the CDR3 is TGTGCCAGTAGTTGGGGCCGACAGGGACAGGCTGGCTACACCTTC. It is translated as CASSWGRQGQAGYTF.

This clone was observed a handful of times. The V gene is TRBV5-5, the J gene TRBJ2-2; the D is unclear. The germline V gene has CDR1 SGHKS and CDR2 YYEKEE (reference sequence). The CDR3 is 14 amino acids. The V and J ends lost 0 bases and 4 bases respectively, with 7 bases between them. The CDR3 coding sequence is TGTGCCAGCAGCTTGGAACAGATCACCGGGGAGCTGTTTTTT. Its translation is CASSLEQITGELFF.

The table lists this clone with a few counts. CDR3 residues: CASSYRGEQETQYF. CDR3 coding DNA: TGTGCCAGCAGCTACAGGGGCGAACAAGAGACCCAGTACTTC. The genes are TRBV7-9 and TRBJ2-5; TRBD1 matches 7 bases. This CDR3 is 14 amino acids long. Germline lookup yields CDR1 SEHNR and CDR2 FQNEAQ (reference sequence). V lost 4 bases, J lost 2 bases, and 4 bases stayed unmatched. Variable domain in full (rest from reference TRBV7-9 and TRBJ2-5): DTGVSQNPRHKITKRGQNVTFRCDPISEHNRLYWYRQTLGQGPEFLTYFQNEAQLEKSRLLSDRFSAERPKGSFSTLEIQRTEQGDSAMYLCASSYRGEQETQYFGPGTRLLVL.

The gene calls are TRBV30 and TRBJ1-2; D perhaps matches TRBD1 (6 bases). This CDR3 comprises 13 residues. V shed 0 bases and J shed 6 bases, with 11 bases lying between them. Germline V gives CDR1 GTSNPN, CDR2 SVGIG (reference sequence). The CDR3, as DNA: TGTGCCTGGAGTGTACAGGGTCGGAATGGCTACACCTTC. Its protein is CAWSVQGRNGYTF.

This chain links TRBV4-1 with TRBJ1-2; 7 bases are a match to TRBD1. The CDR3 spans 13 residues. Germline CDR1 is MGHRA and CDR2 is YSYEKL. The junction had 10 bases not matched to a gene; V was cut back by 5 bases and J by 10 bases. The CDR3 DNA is TGCGCCAGCAGCGCCCCCGGGACAGATATCTACACCTTC. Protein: CASSAPGTDIYTF.

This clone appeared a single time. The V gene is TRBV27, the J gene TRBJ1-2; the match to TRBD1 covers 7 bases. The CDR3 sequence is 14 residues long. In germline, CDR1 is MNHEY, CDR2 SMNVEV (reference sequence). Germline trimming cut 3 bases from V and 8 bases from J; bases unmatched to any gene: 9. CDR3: CASSLIGGRGGYTF. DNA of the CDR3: TGTGCCAGCAGTTTGATAGGGGGCCGGGGGGGCTACACCTTC.

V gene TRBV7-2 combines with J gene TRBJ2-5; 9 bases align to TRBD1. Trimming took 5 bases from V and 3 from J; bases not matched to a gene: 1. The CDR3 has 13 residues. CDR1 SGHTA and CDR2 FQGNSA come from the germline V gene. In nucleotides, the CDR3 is TGTGCCAGCAGCCGGGACAGGGAAGAGACCCAGTACTTC. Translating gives CASSRDREETQYF.

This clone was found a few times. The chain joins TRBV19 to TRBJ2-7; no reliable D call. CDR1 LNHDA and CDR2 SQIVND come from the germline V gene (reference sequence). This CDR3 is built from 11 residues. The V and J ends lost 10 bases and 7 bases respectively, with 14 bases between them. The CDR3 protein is CATMGPGEQYF. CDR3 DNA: TGTGCCACCATGGGTCCCGGGGAGCAGTACTTC.

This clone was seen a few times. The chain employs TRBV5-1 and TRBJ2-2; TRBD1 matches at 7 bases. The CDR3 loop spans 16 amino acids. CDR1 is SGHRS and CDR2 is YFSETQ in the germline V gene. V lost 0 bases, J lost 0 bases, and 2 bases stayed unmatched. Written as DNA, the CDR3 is TGCGCCAGCAGCTTGGCAGGGACAGCGAACACCGGGGAGCTGTTTTTT. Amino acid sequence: CASSLAGTANTGELFF.

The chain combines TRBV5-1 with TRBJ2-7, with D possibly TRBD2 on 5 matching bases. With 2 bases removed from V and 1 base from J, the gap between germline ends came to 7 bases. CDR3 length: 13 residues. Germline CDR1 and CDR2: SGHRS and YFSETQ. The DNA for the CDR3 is TGCGCCAGCAGCTTCGGAGGATCCTACGAGCAGTACTTC. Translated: CASSFGGSYEQYF.

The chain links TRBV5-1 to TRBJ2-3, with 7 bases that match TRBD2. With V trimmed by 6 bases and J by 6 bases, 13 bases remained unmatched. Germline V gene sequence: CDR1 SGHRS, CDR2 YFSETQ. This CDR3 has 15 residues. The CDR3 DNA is TGCGCCAGCAAACGCGGGGGAGGGCCGTTGGATACGCAGTATTTT. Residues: CASKRGGGPLDTQYF.

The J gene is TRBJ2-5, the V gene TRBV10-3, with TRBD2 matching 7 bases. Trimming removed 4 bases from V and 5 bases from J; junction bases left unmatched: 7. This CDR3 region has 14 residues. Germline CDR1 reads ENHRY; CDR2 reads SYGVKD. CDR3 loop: CAISARGESETQYF. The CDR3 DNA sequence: TGTGCCATCAGTGCACGGGGGGAGTCGGAGACCCAGTACTTC.